The TCR beta chain under discussion was sequenced for a study of blood T cell repertoires in COVID-19. Across the whole study: T cells, B-cell-depleted T cells, or PBMCs supplied cDNA or gDNA.

Trimming took off 4 bases at V and 6 bases at J, with 13 bases between the two ends. Germline lookup yields CDR1 GTSNPN and CDR2 SVGIG (reference sequence). CDR3 length: 13 residues. Per the original methods: Reference gene primer amplification in the assay estimated nucleated cell counts. Sequencing was performed with immunoSEQ multiplex PCR; in TCRdb, only in-frame clones are kept and a portion is missing. Clonal size and the V and J genes are those of that table, whereas D and trimming came from the DNA. The sample holds about 270,000 clones; about nine tenths are singletons and the top ten take about 8.7%.

The TCR sequence derives from a man aged 40-50 years with active or convalescent COVID-19. Sequenced sample: peripheral blood. The chain is built from TRBV30 and TRBJ1-5, with D possibly TRBD1 on 5 matching bases. CDR3 nucleotides: TGTGCCTGGACGGGGGGTGGAGGTCAGCCCCAGCATTTT. It translates to CAWTGGGGQPQHF.